The 10 T cell receptor beta chains presented below share a single source sample, sequenced in a study of blood T cell repertoires in COVID-19. The data were produced by immunoSEQ multiplex PCR, yet TCRdb's version contains in-frame clones alone and is incomplete. Of about 370,000 clones in the sample, around 90% were seen once. Sequencing was performed on peripheral blood. Receptors were obtained from a man between 18 and 35 years old with active or convalescent COVID-19.

The J gene is TRBJ2-3, the V gene TRBV12-5; possible D gene TRBD2, 6 bases. The CDR3 contains 12 residues. Trimming shortened V by 7 bases and J by 4 bases, and 9 bases separated the two germline ends. The V gene's germline CDR1 is LGHNT and CDR2 FRNRAP. CDR3 loop: CASAPGADTQYF. The CDR3 nucleotides read TGTGCTAGTGCCCCGGGGGCAGATACGCAGTATTTT.

The rearrangement uses TRBV4-3 and TRBJ1-1; 7 bases fit TRBD1. This CDR3 contains 13 residues. The V gene's germline CDR1 is LGHNA and CDR2 YSLEER. The V and J ends lost 4 bases and 10 bases, in that order; junction bases with no gene match: 9. The CDR3, as DNA: TGCGCCAGCAGCCGGGAGAGACAGGGAAGAGCTTTCTTT. It translates to CASSRERQGRAFF.

The V and J genes are TRBV12-3 or TRBV12-4 and TRBJ1-1; D gene uncertain. V lost 7 bases and J lost 4, with 10 bases in between. The CDR3 loop spans 12 amino acids. Written as DNA, the CDR3 is TGTGCCAGCACCACCTCGGTCACTGAAGCTTTCTTT. Translated: CASTTSVTEAFF.

This clone has more than one count but fewer than ten. V is TRBV7-2 and J is TRBJ1-5; D is ambiguous. Germline values: CDR1 SGHTA, CDR2 FQGNSA. The CDR3 consists of 14 residues. V was cut by 5 bases and J by 0 bases, with 8 bases left in between. The CDR3 DNA follows: TGTGCCAGCAGCCCAGTGTATAGCAATCAGCCCCAGCATTTT. Translation: CASSPVYSNQPQHF.

CDR3 bases: TGTGCCAGCAGCTACCGGGATCACAAGGACTATGGCTACACCTTC. Encoded protein: CASSYRDHKDYGYTF. This chain links TRBV5-6 with TRBJ1-2, with D hard to call. This CDR3 contains 15 residues. Germline CDR1 SGHDT, CDR2 YYEEEE. V was trimmed by 3 bases and J by 3 bases, leaving 15 bases between them.

This chain links TRBV11-3 with TRBJ2-3; the D gene is possibly TRBD2 (5 bases). V gave up 5 bases and J gave up 6 bases, with 15 bases separating them. The CDR3 length is 14 residues. The germline V gene has CDR1 SGHNT and CDR2 YENEEA. The CDR3 DNA sequence: TGTGCCAGCAGCGGAACTCCGGGATCCGATACGCAGTATTTT. Its translation is CASSGTPGSDTQYF.

The rearrangement joins TRBV5-5 to TRBJ2-3; D ambiguous. There are 13 residues in the CDR3. Trimming removed 5 bases at V and 4 bases at J, with 11 bases between. CDR1 is SGHKS and CDR2 is YYEKEE in the germline V gene (reference sequence). The CDR3 nucleotides are TGTGCCAGCAGTTTCACTCCGTCAGATACGCAGTATTTT. The encoded protein is CASSFTPSDTQYF.

The rearrangement uses TRBV24-1 and TRBJ2-3; TRBD2 is a possible D gene (7 bases). The CDR3 has 15 amino acids. Trimming stripped 10 bases from V and 0 bases from J, with 16 bases between. From germline, CDR1 is KGHDR and CDR2 SFDVKD. Here the CDR3 DNA reads TGTGCCACTTCCCTAGGGGGGGCTAGCACAGATACGCAGTATTTT. It encodes CATSLGGASTDTQYF.

The rearrangement joins TRBV9 to TRBJ2-7; D is uncertain. Germline assignment: CDR1 SGDLS and CDR2 YYNGEE. This CDR3 has 15 residues. Trimming took off 3 bases at V and 0 bases at J, with 13 bases between the two ends. CDR3 protein: CASSARDWNSYEQYF. CDR3 sequence (DNA): TGTGCCAGCAGCGCGCGCGACTGGAACTCCTACGAGCAGTACTTC.

The chain employs TRBV19 and TRBJ1-4; TRBD1 matches at 9 bases. Trimming cost V 7 bases and J 10 bases; bases outside gene matches: 10. Germline loops: CDR1 LNHDA, CDR2 SQIVND (reference sequence). The CDR3 is 14 residues long. The CDR3 spells CASNPRDREGKLFF. DNA for the CDR3: TGTGCCAGTAACCCCCGGGACAGGGAGGGAAAACTGTTTTTT.